This T cell receptor beta chain was obtained from a study of technical replicates of blood from a few donors (dated by TCRdb to about 2017). As concerns this clone: The antigen this receptor binds is unknown. Nothing much larger sits one base from this clone, and base qualities are not available.

V lost 5 bases and J lost 0 bases; the stretch between them is 10 bases long. CDR1 LNHDA and CDR2 SQIVND were looked up in the germline V gene (reference sequence). Inclusive of the bounding cysteine and phenylalanine, the CDR3 is 14 residues long. Only CDR3 DNA remains: 42 bases, in frame from the first base. Libraries were made using the immunoSEQ multiplex PCR assay. TCRdb stores this immuneACCESS table with in-frame sequences only. Part of the clones is absent; in the studies checked, under half of the shortfall reflects unresolved V genes, and no reason is known for the rest. The sample table holds roughly 72,000 clones, of which approximately 93% were seen once. Around 0.38% of the sample is held by the ten biggest clonotypes.

Sequencing was performed on T cells isolated from PBMCs. The sequence is built from TRBV19 and TRBJ1-2; TRBD1 could be the D gene, as 5 bases match. The receptor's source is a human donor in good health. The CDR3 amino acid sequence is: CASSYDRTNYGYTF. Read as DNA, the sequence is TGTGCCAGTAGTTATGACAGAACTAACTATGGCTACACCTTC.